The T cell receptor beta chain under discussion was sequenced for a study of T cells in localized non-small cell lung cancer. Some clones are missing from TCRdb's copy, which holds only in-frame ones; the method was immunoSEQ multiplex PCR. The sample shows 1,500 to 2,000 clones, roughly 27% of them seen only once. Study observations and caveats: Patients showing higher blood T cell density tended to see longer overall survival. In adjacent lung appeared a median 57 of the top 100 tumor clones. Maximal T cell clonality occurred in uninvolved adjacent lung, with tumor ranking below it.

The CDR3 length is 14 residues. The V and J ends lost 5 bases and 4 bases respectively, with 11 bases between them. CDR1 is MNHGY, CDR2 SAAAGT, per germline. Regarding this clone: No antigen is known for it.

The chain uses TRBV6-8 and TRBJ2-2; TRBD1 or TRBD2 may be the D gene (5 bases each). The sequences come from lung tumor tissue, collected before any cancer treatment. The sequence was obtained from a woman between 35 and 70 years old with stage II lung adenocarcinoma. DNA of the CDR3: TGTGCCAGCAGTGACCGGGGACCCACCGGGGAGCTGTTTTTT. It is translated as CASSDRGPTGELFF.